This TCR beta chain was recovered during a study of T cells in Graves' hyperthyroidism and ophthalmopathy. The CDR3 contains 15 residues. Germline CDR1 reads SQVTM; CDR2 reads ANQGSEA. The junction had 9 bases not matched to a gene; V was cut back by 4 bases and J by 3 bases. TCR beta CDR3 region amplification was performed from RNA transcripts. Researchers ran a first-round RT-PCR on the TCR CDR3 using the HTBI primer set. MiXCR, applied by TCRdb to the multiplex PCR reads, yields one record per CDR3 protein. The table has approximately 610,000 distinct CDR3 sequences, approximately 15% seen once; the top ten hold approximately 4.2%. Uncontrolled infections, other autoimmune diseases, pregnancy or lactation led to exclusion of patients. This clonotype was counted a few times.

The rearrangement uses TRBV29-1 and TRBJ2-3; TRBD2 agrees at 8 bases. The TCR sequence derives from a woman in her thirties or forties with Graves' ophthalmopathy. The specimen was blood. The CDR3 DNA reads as TGCAGCGTTGCCACATTAGCGGGAAGTACAGATACGCAGTATTTT. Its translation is CSVATLAGSTDTQYF.